Shown below are 28 T cell receptor beta chains from a single sample sequenced in a study of T cell responses to AZD1222 COVID-19 vaccine listed by TCRdb under 2021. Libraries were prepared through the immunoSEQ multiplex PCR assay. TCRdb holds this immuneACCESS table with in-frame rearrangements only. Some clones are missing; in checked studies, unresolved V genes explain under half, and the rest has no known cause. In this sample the table shows about 88,000 clones, just over 90% of which occur a single time. The top ten hold approximately 5.2% of the sample. The time point label on this specimen signifies: baseline before first vaccination. The source was peripheral blood, collected on day 0 of AZD1222 vaccination. The source of these receptors is an adult in good health.

The V and J genes are TRBV19 and TRBJ2-1, with 10 bases lining up with TRBD2. Germline-derived CDR1 and CDR2 are LNHDA and SQIVND (reference sequence). J lost 0 bases, V lost 8 bases, and 4 bases had no gene match. This CDR3 is 15 amino acids long. The CDR3 loop is CASLSSGSSYNEQFF. The DNA for the CDR3 is TGTGCCAGTTTGTCTAGCGGGAGCTCCTACAATGAGCAGTTCTTC. Complete variable domain (other parts from reference TRBV19 and TRBJ2-1): DGGITQSPKYLFRKEGQNVTLSCEQNLNHDAMYWYRQDPGQGLRLIYYSQIVNDFQKGDIAEGYSVSREKKESFPLTVTSAQKNPTAFYLCASLSSGSSYNEQFFGPGTRLTVL.

The J gene is TRBJ1-4, the V gene TRBV5-1; D remains unclear. V was trimmed by 0 bases and J by 8 bases, leaving 17 bases between them. Germline assignment: CDR1 SGHRS and CDR2 YFSETQ. This CDR3 contains 16 residues. The CDR3 spells CASSLGFGTEGEKLFF. DNA for the CDR3: TGCGCCAGCAGCTTGGGGTTTGGCACAGAGGGAGAAAAACTGTTTTTT.

The chain joins TRBV19 to TRBJ1-1; TRBD1 is a possible D gene (5 bases). Per the germline V gene, CDR1 is LNHDA and CDR2 is SQIVND (reference sequence). CDR3 length equals 15 residues. Trimming stripped 4 bases from V and 0 bases from J, with 12 bases between. CDR3 nucleotides: TGTGCCAGTAGTACGATGGGACCGATGAACACTGAAGCTTTCTTT. The encoded protein is CASSTMGPMNTEAFF.

The rearrangement links TRBV28 to TRBJ1-2; D unclear. Trimming stripped 4 bases from V and 6 bases from J, with 15 bases between. Germline CDR1 is MDHEN and CDR2 is SYDVKM. The CDR3 spans 14 residues. CDR3 sequence: CASSWAGPWDGYTF. The CDR3 bases are TGTGCCAGCAGTTGGGCCGGGCCCTGGGATGGCTACACCTTC.

This sequence joins TRBV4-1 and TRBJ2-1; D is undetermined. The CDR3 totals 15 residues. Trimming took 0 bases from V and 7 from J, leaving 13 bases between them. Per the germline V gene, CDR1 is MGHRA and CDR2 is YSYEKL. The CDR3 loop reads CASSQEGWVPNEQFF. The CDR3 DNA reads as TGCGCCAGCAGCCAAGAGGGTTGGGTCCCTAATGAGCAGTTCTTC.

The chain uses TRBV19 and TRBJ2-2, with D possibly being TRBD1 (6 bases). Germline values: CDR1 LNHDA, CDR2 SQIVND (reference sequence). Trimming removed 6 bases at V and 4 bases at J, with 12 bases between. The CDR3 is made up of 14 amino acids. The CDR3 DNA reads as TGTGCCAGTAGGAAGACAGGAGCCACCGGGGAGCTGTTTTTT. Translated, it gives CASRKTGATGELFF.

CDR3 DNA sequence: TGTGCCAGCAGCCGTTATGTGGGCACTAATGAAAAACTGTTTTTT. The encoded protein is CASSRYVGTNEKLFF. The chain joins TRBV3-1 (or the pseudogene TRBV3-2) to TRBJ1-4; D is undetermined. The germline V and J ends were trimmed by 4 bases and 2 bases, with 11 bases remaining between them. The CDR3 is made up of 15 amino acids. Looked up from germline, CDR1 is LGHDT and CDR2 is YNNKEL (reference sequence).

The gene calls are TRBV28 and TRBJ1-5; 10 bases agree with TRBD1. CDR1 is MDHEN and CDR2 is SYDVKM in the germline V gene. J was trimmed by 2 bases and V by 7 bases; bases with no gene match: 11. The CDR3 runs to 17 residues. CDR3 bases: TGTGCCAGCATTTCAAACTCCGGGACAGGGGGCAATCAGCCCCAGCATTTT. Protein sequence: CASISNSGTGGNQPQHF.

The rearrangement uses TRBV18 and TRBJ1-5; D unclear. V was pared by 3 bases and J by 7 bases, with 10 bases between. The CDR3 runs 13 residues. Germline V gives CDR1 KGHSH, CDR2 LQKENI. CDR3 amino acids: CASSPDVKQPQHF. The CDR3, as DNA: TGTGCCAGCTCACCGGATGTAAAACAGCCCCAGCATTTT. Filled out from reference TRBV18 and TRBJ1-5, the complete variable domain reads NAGVMQNPRHLVRRRGQEARLRCSPMKGHSHVYWYRQLPEEGLKFMVYLQKENIIDESGMPKERFSAEFPKEGPSILRIQQVVRGDSAAYFCASSPDVKQPQHFGDGTRLSIL.

J is TRBJ1-2 and V is TRBV6-4; D is unresolved. The V and J ends lost 3 bases and 7 bases respectively, with 9 bases between them. Per germline, CDR1 MRHNA and CDR2 SNTAGT. The length of the CDR3 is 12 residues. CDR3 loop: CASSDYSGGYTF. CDR3 in DNA: TGTGCCAGCAGTGATTACTCCGGTGGCTACACCTTC.

This clone was detected only once. The chain joins TRBV9 to TRBJ2-1; TRBD1 agrees at 9 bases. Germline V gene lookup returns CDR1 SGDLS and CDR2 YYNGEE. The CDR3 covers 16 residues. V was pared by 3 bases and J by 2 bases, with 6 bases of the junction left unmatched. CDR3 region: CASSGTGVQPYNEQFF. CDR3 bases: TGTGCCAGCAGCGGGACAGGGGTGCAGCCCTACAATGAGCAGTTCTTC.

The chain is built from TRBV5-5 and TRBJ2-3, with 11 bases identical to TRBD2. Germline V lookup: CDR1 SGHKS, CDR2 YYEKEE (reference sequence). The CDR3 runs 19 residues. V lost 1 base and J lost 3; bases outside the gene matches: 13. CDR3 sequence (DNA): TGTGCCAGCAGCTTGCGTCTAGGTCTAGCGGGAGGAGGAACAGATACGCAGTATTTT. It codes for CASSLRLGLAGGGTDTQYF.

The chain combines TRBV11-2 with TRBJ2-7; no clear D gene. This CDR3 spans 14 amino acids. Germline V lookup: CDR1 SGHAT, CDR2 FQNNGV. With 3 bases removed from V and 0 bases from J, the gap between germline ends came to 9 bases. The CDR3 nucleotides are TGTGCCAGCAGCTTTACCGAGAGCTCCTACGAGCAGTACTTC. Its protein product is CASSFTESSYEQYF.

This chain links TRBV29-1 with TRBJ2-5; 7 bases align to TRBD2. This CDR3 region has 13 residues. After removal of 4 bases from V and 4 bases from J, the junction contained 6 bases not matched to a gene. The germline gives CDR1 SQVTM, CDR2 ANQGSEA. In DNA, the CDR3 is TGCAGCGTTGGGAGAATAGCGGGAGAGACCCAGTACTTC. It codes for CSVGRIAGETQYF.

The chain is built from TRBV27 and TRBJ2-7; no clear D gene. Trimming took 8 bases from V and 7 from J, leaving 24 bases between them. The CDR3 has 15 amino acids. CDR1 is MNHEY, CDR2 SMNVEV, per germline (reference sequence). The CDR3 sequence is CASGFIGFSGPEQYF. The CDR3 coding sequence is TGTGCCAGCGGATTCATCGGTTTCTCCGGGCCAGAGCAGTACTTC.

V gene TRBV28 combines with J gene TRBJ2-7; 7 nucleotides align to TRBD1. V dropped 9 bases and J dropped 2; count of bases not matched to a gene: 10. Germline CDR1 MDHEN, CDR2 SYDVKM. The CDR3 spans 14 residues. Here the CDR3 reads CASLGDRAPYEQYF. The CDR3 DNA is TGTGCCAGTTTGGGTGACAGGGCCCCCTACGAGCAGTACTTC.

The chain joins TRBV6-2 or TRBV6-3 to TRBJ2-2; 8 nucleotides align to TRBD2. With 5 bases clipped from V and 5 bases from J, the junction kept 13 bases outside the gene matches. The CDR3 runs to 17 residues. CDR1 is MNHEY and CDR2 is SVGEGT in the germline V gene. CDR3 region: CASSTLGAGGLTGELFF. The CDR3 coding sequence is TGTGCCAGCAGTACCCTTGGGGCGGGAGGCCTTACCGGGGAGCTGTTTTTT.

With respect to this clone: A junction boundary mismatches the germline segment, possibly from a read error. V is TRBV27 and J is TRBJ2-7; weak D call: TRBD2 (7 bases). CDR1 and CDR2 from the germline V gene are MNHEY and SMNVEV (reference sequence). This CDR3 region has 12 residues. This CDR3 is CASSFGGGLPFF. CDR3 coding DNA: TGTGCCAGCAGTTTTGGCGGGGGCCTACCTTTCTTC.

The chain employs TRBV15 and TRBJ2-5, with D tentatively TRBD2 (6 bases). The CDR3 totals 14 residues. V lost 3 bases to trimming and J lost 5 bases, with 13 bases between them. In germline, CDR1 is LNHNV, CDR2 YYDKDF (reference sequence). CDR3 bases: TGTGCCACCAGCAGGTCGGGGGAGAGGGAGACCCAGTACTTC. It translates to CATSRSGERETQYF.

The rearrangement links TRBV24-1 to TRBJ2-1; 9 bases line up with TRBD2. CDR1 is KGHDR and CDR2 is SFDVKD in the germline V gene. Trimming took 9 bases from V and 0 from J; bases not matched to a gene: 5. This CDR3 comprises 15 residues. The CDR3 is CATEQAGGSYNEQFF. The CDR3 DNA follows: TGTGCCACCGAACAAGCGGGGGGCTCCTACAATGAGCAGTTCTTC.

The J gene is TRBJ2-5, the V gene TRBV24-1, with TRBD2 matching over 11 bases. CDR1 and CDR2 from the germline V gene are KGHDR and SFDVKD. This CDR3 has 16 amino acids. The ends lost 2 bases at V and 7 bases at J; junction bases unmatched: 8. The CDR3 region is CATSDSTLAGVGTQYF. The DNA for the CDR3 is TGTGCCACCAGTGATTCAACACTAGCGGGAGTGGGGACCCAGTACTTC.

The V gene is TRBV5-1, the J gene TRBJ1-1; D gene unclear. The germline V gene has CDR1 SGHRS and CDR2 YFSETQ. V was clipped by 1 base and J by 0 bases, with 10 bases between them. This CDR3 has 15 residues. The CDR3 spells CASSLPAEMNTEAFF. The CDR3 region has the DNA TGCGCCAGCAGCTTGCCGGCAGAGATGAACACTGAAGCTTTCTTT. The full variable domain, rest sourced from reference TRBV5-1 and TRBJ1-1, is KAGVTQTPRYLIKTRGQQVTLSCSPISGHRSVSWYQQTPGQGLQFLFEYFSETQRNKGNFPGRFSGRQFSNSRSEMNVSTLELGDSALYLCASSLPAEMNTEAFFGQGTRLTVV.

The rearrangement uses TRBV4-1 and TRBJ2-2; tentatively, D is TRBD1 (6 bases). Germline V CDR1 and CDR2: MGHRA, YSYEKL. This CDR3 is 19 amino acids long. Trimming stripped 4 bases from V and 2 bases from J, with 23 bases between. CDR3 coding DNA: TGCGCCAGCAGCCGATCCCACGGGGTGGGACAATTAAACACCGGGGAGCTGTTTTTT. Residues: CASSRSHGVGQLNTGELFF.

The rearrangement joins TRBV2 to TRBJ2-3; no clear D gene. From germline, CDR1 is SNHLY and CDR2 FYNNEI. V lost 3 bases and J lost 0, with 7 bases in between. The CDR3 has 14 residues. CDR3 DNA: TGTGCCAGCAGTGAGGGCGGTAGCACAGATACGCAGTATTTT. Residues: CASSEGGSTDTQYF.

The chain couples TRBV24-1 to TRBJ2-1; 7 nucleotides align to TRBD1. The germline V gene encodes CDR1 KGHDR and CDR2 SFDVKD. The CDR3 is 16 amino acids. V dropped 4 bases and J dropped 3; count of bases not matched to a gene: 8. CDR3 loop: CATSERDRDHYNEQFF. The CDR3 DNA reads as TGTGCCACCAGTGAACGTGACAGGGATCACTACAATGAGCAGTTCTTC.

This chain connects TRBV12-3 or TRBV12-4 to TRBJ2-7, with D uncertain. The CDR3 consists of 13 residues. Trimming pared 6 bases from V and 6 bases from J, leaving 15 bases between. Here the CDR3 reads CASSTREAVEQYF. CDR3 in DNA: TGTGCCAGCAGCACCCGAGAGGCGGTCGAGCAGTACTTC.

The gene calls are TRBV5-1 and TRBJ2-7, with D possibly being TRBD2 (5 bases). Germline CDR1 reads SGHRS; CDR2 reads YFSETQ. V was cut by 0 bases and J by 2 bases, with 12 bases left in between. The CDR3 totals 15 residues. The CDR3 sequence: CASSLGSSLTYEQYF. The CDR3 DNA sequence: TGCGCCAGCAGCTTGGGTTCTAGCCTAACCTACGAGCAGTACTTC.

J is TRBJ2-1 and V is TRBV6-5; D gene unclear. Trimming pared 0 bases from V and 9 bases from J, leaving 15 bases between. This CDR3 is built from 15 residues. Germline-derived CDR1 and CDR2 are MNHEY and SVGAGI. Here the CDR3 DNA reads TGTGCCAGCAGTTACTCAATCTACAGTCGGGCTGAGCAGTTCTTC. It codes for CASSYSIYSRAEQFF.